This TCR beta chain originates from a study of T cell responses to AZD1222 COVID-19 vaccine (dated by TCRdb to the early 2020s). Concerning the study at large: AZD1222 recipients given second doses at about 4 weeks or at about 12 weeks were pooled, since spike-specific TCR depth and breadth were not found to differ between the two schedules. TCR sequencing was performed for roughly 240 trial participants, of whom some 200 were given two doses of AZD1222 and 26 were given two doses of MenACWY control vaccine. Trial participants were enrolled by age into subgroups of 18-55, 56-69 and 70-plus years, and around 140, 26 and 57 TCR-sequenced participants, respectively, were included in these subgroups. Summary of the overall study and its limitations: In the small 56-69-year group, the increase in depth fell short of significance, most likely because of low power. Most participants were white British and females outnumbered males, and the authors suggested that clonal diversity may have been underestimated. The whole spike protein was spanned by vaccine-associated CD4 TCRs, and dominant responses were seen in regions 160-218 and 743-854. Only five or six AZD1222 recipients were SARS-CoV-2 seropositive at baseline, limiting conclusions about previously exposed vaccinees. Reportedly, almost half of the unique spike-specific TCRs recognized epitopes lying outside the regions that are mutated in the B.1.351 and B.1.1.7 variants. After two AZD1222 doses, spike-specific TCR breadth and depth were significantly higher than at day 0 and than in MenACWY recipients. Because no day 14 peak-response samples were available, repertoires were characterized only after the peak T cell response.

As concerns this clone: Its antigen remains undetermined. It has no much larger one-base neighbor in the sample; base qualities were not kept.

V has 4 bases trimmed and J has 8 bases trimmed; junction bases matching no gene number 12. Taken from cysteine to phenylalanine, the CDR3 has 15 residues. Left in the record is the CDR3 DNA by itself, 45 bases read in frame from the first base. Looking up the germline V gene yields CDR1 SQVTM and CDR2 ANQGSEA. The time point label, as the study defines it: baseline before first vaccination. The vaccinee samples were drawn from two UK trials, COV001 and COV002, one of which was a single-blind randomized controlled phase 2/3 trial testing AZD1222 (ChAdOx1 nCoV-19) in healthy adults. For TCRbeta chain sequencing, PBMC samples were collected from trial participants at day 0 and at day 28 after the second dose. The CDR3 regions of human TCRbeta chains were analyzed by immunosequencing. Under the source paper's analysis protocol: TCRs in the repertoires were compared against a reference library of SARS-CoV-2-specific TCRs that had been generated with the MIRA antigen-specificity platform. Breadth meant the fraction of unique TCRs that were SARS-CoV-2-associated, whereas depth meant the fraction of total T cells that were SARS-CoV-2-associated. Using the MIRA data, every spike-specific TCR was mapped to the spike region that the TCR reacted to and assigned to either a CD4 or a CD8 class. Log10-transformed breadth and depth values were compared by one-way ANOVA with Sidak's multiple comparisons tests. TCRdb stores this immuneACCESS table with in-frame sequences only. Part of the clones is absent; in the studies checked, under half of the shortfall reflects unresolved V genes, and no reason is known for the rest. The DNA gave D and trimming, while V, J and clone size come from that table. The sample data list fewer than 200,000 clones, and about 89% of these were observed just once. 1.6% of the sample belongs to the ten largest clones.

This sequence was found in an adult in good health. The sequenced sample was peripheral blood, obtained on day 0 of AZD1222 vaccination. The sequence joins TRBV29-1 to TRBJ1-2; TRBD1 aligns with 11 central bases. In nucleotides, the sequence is TGCAGCGTTGGGCGGACAGGGGGCCAGGCAAGCGGCTACACCTTC. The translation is CSVGRTGGQASGYTF.